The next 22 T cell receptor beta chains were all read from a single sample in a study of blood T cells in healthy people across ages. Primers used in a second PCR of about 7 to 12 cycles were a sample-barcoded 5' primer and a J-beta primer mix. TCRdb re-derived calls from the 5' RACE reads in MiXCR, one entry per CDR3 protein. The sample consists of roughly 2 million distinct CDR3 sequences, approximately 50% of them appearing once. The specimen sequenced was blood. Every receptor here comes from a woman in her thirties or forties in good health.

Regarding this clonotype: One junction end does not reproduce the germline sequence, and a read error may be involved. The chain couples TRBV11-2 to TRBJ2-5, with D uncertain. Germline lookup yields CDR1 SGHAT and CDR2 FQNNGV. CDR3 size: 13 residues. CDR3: CASSLRSSETRYF. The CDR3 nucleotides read TGTGCCAGCAGCTTAAGGAGTTCAGAGACCCGGTACTTC.

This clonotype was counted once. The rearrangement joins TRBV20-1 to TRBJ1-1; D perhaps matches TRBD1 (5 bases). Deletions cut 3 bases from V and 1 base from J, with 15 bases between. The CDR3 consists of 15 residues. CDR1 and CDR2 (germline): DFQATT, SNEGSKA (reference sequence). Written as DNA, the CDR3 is TGCAGTGCTAGGGGGGAGGGGTCTGGGAACACTGAAGCTTTCTTT. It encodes CSARGEGSGNTEAFF.

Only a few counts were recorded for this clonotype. DNA for the CDR3: TGTGCCAGCAGTGAAGCGATACAGGGGGCACATGGCTACACCTTC. Translation: CASSEAIQGAHGYTF. The genes are TRBV2 and TRBJ1-2; 9 positions match TRBD1. After removal of 0 bases from V and 6 bases from J, the junction contained 5 bases not matched to a gene. The germline V gene has CDR1 SNHLY and CDR2 FYNNEI. CDR3 length: 15 residues. The whole variable domain, remainder taken from reference TRBV2 and TRBJ1-2, is EPEVTQTPSHQVTQMGQEVILRCVPISNHLYFYWYRQILGQKVEFLVSFYNNEISEKSEIFDDQFSVERPDGSNFTLKIRSTKLEDSAMYFCASSEAIQGAHGYTFGSGTRLTVV.

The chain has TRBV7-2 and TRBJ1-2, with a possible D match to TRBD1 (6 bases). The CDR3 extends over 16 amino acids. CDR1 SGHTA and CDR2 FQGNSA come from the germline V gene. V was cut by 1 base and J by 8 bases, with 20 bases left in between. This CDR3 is CASSLEQGRGKLGYTF. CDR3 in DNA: TGTGCCAGCAGCTTAGAGCAGGGGCGGGGTAAGCTCGGCTACACCTTC.

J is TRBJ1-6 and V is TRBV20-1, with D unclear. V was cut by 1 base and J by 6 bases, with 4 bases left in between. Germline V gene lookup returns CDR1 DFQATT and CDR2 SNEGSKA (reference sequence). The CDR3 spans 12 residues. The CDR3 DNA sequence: TGCAGTGCTAGAGGCAGTAATTCACCCCTCCACTTT. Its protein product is CSARGSNSPLHF.

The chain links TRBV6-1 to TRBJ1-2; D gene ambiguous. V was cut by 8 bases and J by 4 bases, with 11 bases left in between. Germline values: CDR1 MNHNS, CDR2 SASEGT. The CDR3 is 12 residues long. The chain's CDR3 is CASRWTGYGYTF. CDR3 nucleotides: TGTGCCAGCCGTTGGACGGGCTATGGCTACACCTTC.

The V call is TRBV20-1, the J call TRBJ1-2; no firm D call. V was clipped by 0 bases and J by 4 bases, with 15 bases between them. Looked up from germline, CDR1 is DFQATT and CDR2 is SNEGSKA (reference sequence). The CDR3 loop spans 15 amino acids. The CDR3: CSARDSIQSAYGYTF. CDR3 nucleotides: TGCAGTGCTAGAGATTCAATCCAGTCTGCCTATGGCTACACCTTC.

This CDR3 is CASKDGRGTNQPQHF. The DNA of the CDR3 is TGTGCCAGTAAGGACGGGCGGGGGACAAATCAGCCCCAGCATTTT. V is TRBV19 and J is TRBJ1-5; possibly TRBD1 for D (6 bases). The germline gives CDR1 LNHDA, CDR2 SQIVND (reference sequence). The CDR3 spans 15 residues. Trimming pared 7 bases from V and 4 bases from J, leaving 17 bases between.

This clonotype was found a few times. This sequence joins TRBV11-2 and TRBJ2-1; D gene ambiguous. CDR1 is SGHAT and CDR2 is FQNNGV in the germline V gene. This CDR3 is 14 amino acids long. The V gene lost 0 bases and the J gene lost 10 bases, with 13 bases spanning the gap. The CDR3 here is CASSLDPAFGEQFF. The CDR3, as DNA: TGTGCCAGCAGCTTAGATCCCGCGTTTGGCGAGCAGTTCTTC.

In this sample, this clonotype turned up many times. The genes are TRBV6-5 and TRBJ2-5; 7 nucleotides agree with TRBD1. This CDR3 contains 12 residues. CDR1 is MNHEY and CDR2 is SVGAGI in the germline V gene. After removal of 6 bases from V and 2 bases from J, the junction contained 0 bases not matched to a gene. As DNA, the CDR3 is TGTGCCAGCAGACAGGGGCAAGAGACCCAGTACTTC. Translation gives CASRQGQETQYF.

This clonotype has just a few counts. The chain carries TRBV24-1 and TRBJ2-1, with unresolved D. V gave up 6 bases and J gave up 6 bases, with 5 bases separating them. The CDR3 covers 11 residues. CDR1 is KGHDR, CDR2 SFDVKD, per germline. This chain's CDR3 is CATSWSNEQFF. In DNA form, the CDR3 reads TGTGCCACCAGTTGGAGCAATGAGCAGTTCTTC.

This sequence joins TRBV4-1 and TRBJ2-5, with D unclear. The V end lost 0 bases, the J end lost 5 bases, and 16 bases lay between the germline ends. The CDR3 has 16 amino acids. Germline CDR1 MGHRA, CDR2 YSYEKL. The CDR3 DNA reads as TGCGCCAGCAGCCAAGATCCCGCAGGCGATATGGAGACCCAGTACTTC. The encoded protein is CASSQDPAGDMETQYF.

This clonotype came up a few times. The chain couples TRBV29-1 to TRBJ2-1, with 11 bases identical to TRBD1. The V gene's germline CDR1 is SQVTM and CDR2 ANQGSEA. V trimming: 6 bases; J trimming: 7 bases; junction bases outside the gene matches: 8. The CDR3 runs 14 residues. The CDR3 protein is CSVEDRGLWNEQFF. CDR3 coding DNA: TGCAGCGTGGAGGACAGGGGGCTCTGGAATGAGCAGTTCTTC.

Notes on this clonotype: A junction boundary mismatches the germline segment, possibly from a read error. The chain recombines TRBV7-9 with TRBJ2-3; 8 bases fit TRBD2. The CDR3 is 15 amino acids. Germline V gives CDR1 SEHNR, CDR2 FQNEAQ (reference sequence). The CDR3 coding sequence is TGTGCCAGCAGCTTAGCCGCGGGGGGCACAGATGCGCAGTATTTT. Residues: CASSLAAGGTDAQYF.

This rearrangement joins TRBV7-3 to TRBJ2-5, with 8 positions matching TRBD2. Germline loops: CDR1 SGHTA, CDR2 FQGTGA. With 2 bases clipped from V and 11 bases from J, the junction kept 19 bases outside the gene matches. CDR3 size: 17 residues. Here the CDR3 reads CASSLDIGTRGNNEQYF. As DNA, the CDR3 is TGTGCCAGCAGCTTAGACATCGGGACTAGGGGAAACAATGAGCAGTACTTC.

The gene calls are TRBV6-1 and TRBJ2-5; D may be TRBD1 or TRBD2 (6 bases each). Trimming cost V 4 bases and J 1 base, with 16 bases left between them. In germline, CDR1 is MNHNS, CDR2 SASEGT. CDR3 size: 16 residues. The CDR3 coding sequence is TGTGCCAGCAGTGTCAGGACGGGGGCTATCCAAGAGACCCAGTACTTC. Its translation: CASSVRTGAIQETQYF.

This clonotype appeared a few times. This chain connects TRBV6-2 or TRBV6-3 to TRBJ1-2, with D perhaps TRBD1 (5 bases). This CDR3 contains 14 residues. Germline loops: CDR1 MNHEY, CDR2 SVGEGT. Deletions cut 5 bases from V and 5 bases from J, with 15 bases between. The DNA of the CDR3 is TGTGCCAGCAGTGCCCTCGGGACGTATTATGGCTACACCTTC. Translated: CASSALGTYYGYTF.

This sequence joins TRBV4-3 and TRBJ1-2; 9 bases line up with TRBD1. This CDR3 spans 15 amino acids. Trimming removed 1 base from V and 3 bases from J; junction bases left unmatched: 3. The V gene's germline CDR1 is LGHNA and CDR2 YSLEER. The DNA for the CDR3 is TGCGCCAGCAGCCAAGGGGACAGGGAGGACTATGGCTACACCTTC. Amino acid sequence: CASSQGDREDYGYTF.

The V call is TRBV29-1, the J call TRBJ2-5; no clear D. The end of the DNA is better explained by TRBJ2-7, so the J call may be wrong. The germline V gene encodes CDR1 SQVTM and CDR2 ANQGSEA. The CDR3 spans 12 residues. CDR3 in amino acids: CSVGSLSYEQYF. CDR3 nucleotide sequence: TGCAGCGTGGGGTCTTTGAGCTACGAGCAGTACTTC.

This CDR3 is CASSLTSGVLNEQFF. CDR3 DNA sequence: TGTGCCAGTAGCCTGACTAGCGGGGTCTTAAATGAGCAGTTCTTC. The chain recombines TRBV19 with TRBJ2-1, with 11 bases fitting TRBD2. The trim removed 6 bases at V and 7 bases at J, leaving 8 bases unmatched. The germline V gene has CDR1 LNHDA and CDR2 SQIVND (reference sequence). The length of the CDR3 is 15 residues.

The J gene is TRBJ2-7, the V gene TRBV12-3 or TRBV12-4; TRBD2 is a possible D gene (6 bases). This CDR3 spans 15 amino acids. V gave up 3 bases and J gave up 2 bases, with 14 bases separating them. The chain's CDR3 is CASSFKRDWTYEQYF. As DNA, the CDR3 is TGTGCCAGCAGTTTTAAGAGGGACTGGACCTACGAGCAGTACTTC.

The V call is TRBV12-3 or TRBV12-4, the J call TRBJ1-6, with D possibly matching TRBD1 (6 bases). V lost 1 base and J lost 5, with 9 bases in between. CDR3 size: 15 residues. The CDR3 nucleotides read TGTGCCAGCAGTTTAGGGCCAGGGGATAATTCACCCCTCCACTTT. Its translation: CASSLGPGDNSPLHF.